The 32 T cell receptor beta chains listed next were all sequenced from one sample in a study of blood T cell repertoires in COVID-19. TCRdb's table, derived via immunoSEQ multiplex PCR, lists solely in-frame clones and lacks some. The sample gives about 60,000 clones, approximately 79% of which show up once; 9.7% is in the top ten. Sequenced material: peripheral blood. Receptor source: a human donor in a cohort sampled during active COVID-19.

This clone was counted between two and nine times. This chain uses TRBV6-2 or TRBV6-3 with TRBJ2-1; the D gene is possibly TRBD2 (5 bases). V lost 5 bases and J lost 6, with 17 bases in between. CDR1 is MNHEY, CDR2 SVGEGT, per germline. The length of the CDR3 is 15 residues. For the CDR3, the DNA is TGTGCCAGCAGTACCCTAGCAGGAGATCTCAATGAGCAGTTCTTC. Amino acids: CASSTLAGDLNEQFF.

The V gene is TRBV24-1, the J gene TRBJ2-1, with D tentatively TRBD1 (6 bases). Trimming cost V 10 bases and J 8 bases, with 32 bases left between them. The CDR3 covers 18 residues. CDR1 KGHDR and CDR2 SFDVKD come from the germline V gene. This chain's CDR3 is CATMGARARTQGVDEQFF. The CDR3 DNA reads TGTGCCACTATGGGGGCAAGAGCTAGAACACAGGGCGTCGATGAGCAGTTCTTC.

This chain uses TRBV18 with TRBJ2-1; 13 nucleotides line up with TRBD2. From germline, CDR1 is KGHSH and CDR2 LQKENI. J gave up 0 bases and V 6 bases, and 23 bases lay outside the gene matches. The CDR3 contains 23 residues. CDR3 protein: CASSPLIKGTSGKEKSSYNEQFF. The CDR3 bases are TGTGCCAGCTCCCCCTTAATAAAAGGGACTAGCGGGAAAGAAAAGAGCTCCTACAATGAGCAGTTCTTC.

V gene TRBV7-2 combines with J gene TRBJ1-5, with a possible D match to TRBD1 (5 bases). The CDR3 has 13 amino acids. The ends were cut back, 5 bases at V and 4 bases at J, with 9 bases in the middle. Germline CDR1 reads SGHTA; CDR2 reads FQGNSA. The CDR3 nucleotides read TGTGCCAGCAGCCTAAAGGGGAATCAGCCCCAGCATTTT. This gives the protein CASSLKGNQPQHF.

This clone is a singleton in its sample. The chain joins TRBV11-2 to TRBJ1-1; D remains ambiguous. This CDR3 contains 11 residues. Trimming took off 5 bases at V and 10 bases at J, with 11 bases between the two ends. CDR1 is SGHAT and CDR2 is FQNNGV in the germline V gene. CDR3 coding DNA: TGTGCCAGCAGCCATAGATCCGGAGCTTTCTTT. Its protein is CASSHRSGAFF. The full variable domain, completed using reference TRBV11-2 and TRBJ1-1, is EAGVAQSPRYKIIEKRQSVAFWCNPISGHATLYWYQQILGQGPKLLIQFQNNGVVDDSQLPKDRFSAERLKGVDSTLKIQPAKLEDSAVYLCASSHRSGAFFGQGTRLTVV.

J is TRBJ1-2 and V is TRBV5-4; D gene unclear. V lost 1 base to trimming and J lost 4 bases, with 14 bases between them. There are 15 residues in the CDR3. Germline values: CDR1 SGHNT, CDR2 YYREEE (reference sequence). CDR3 region: CASSLSATSFYGYTF. The CDR3 bases are TGTGCCAGCAGCTTGTCTGCCACGAGTTTCTATGGCTACACCTTC.

The CDR3 reads CASRNRLAGAYEQYF. For the CDR3, the DNA is TGTGCCAGCAGAAATAGACTAGCGGGCGCCTACGAGCAGTACTTC. The chain couples TRBV28 to TRBJ2-7; 10 bases match TRBD2. The CDR3 consists of 15 residues. The germline gives CDR1 MDHEN, CDR2 SYDVKM. Trimming at V came to 6 bases and at J to 2 bases, leaving 7 bases not matched to a gene. The variable domain in full, with the rest retrieved from reference TRBV28 and TRBJ2-7, is DVKVTQSSRYLVKRTGEKVFLECVQDMDHENMFWYRQDPGLGLRLIYFSYDVKMKEKGDIPEGYSVSREKKERFSLILESASTNQTSMYLCASRNRLAGAYEQYFGPGTRLTVT.

The rearrangement uses TRBV9 and TRBJ1-2, with a tentative D call TRBD1 (5 bases). Deletions cut 0 bases from V and 2 bases from J, with 11 bases between. There are 15 residues in the CDR3. Germline CDR1 SGDLS, CDR2 YYNGEE. CDR3 residues: CASSVGRDGNYGYTF. For the CDR3, the DNA is TGTGCCAGCAGCGTAGGGCGGGACGGGAACTATGGCTACACCTTC. The variable domain in full, completed from reference TRBV9 and TRBJ1-2, reads DSGVTQTPKHLITATGQRVTLRCSPRSGDLSVYWYQQSLDQGLQFLIQYYNGEERAKGNILERFSAQQFPDLHSELNLSSLELGDSALYFCASSVGRDGNYGYTFGSGTRLTVV.

This clone was picked up a small number of times. The CDR3: CASSRTDSYEQYF. In DNA, the CDR3 is TGTGCCAGCAGCCGGACAGATTCCTACGAGCAGTACTTC. The chain carries TRBV28 and TRBJ2-7; D perhaps matches TRBD1 (6 bases). Germline CDR1 is MDHEN and CDR2 is SYDVKM. V shed 6 bases and J shed 1 base, with 10 bases lying between them. This CDR3 spans 13 amino acids. The full variable domain, with the rest looked up from reference TRBV28 and TRBJ2-7, is DVKVTQSSRYLVKRTGEKVFLECVQDMDHENMFWYRQDPGLGLRLIYFSYDVKMKEKGDIPEGYSVSREKKERFSLILESASTNQTSMYLCASSRTDSYEQYFGPGTRLTVT.

V and J are TRBV5-1 and TRBJ2-3; 10 bases line up with TRBD2. There are 16 residues in the CDR3. Germline CDR1 is SGHRS and CDR2 is YFSETQ. The trim removed 1 base at V and 1 base at J, leaving 3 bases unmatched. Written as DNA, the CDR3 is TGCGCCAGCAGCTTGAGGAGCGGGGGGGGCACAGATACGCAGTATTTT. Its protein product is CASSLRSGGGTDTQYF.

The V gene is TRBV5-6, the J gene TRBJ1-2, with 8 nucleotides matching TRBD1. CDR1 is SGHDT, CDR2 YYEEEE, per germline. The junction had 7 bases not matched to a gene; V was cut back by 2 bases and J by 7 bases. The CDR3 sequence is 14 residues long. The CDR3 nucleotides read TGTGCCAGCAGCTTCCTCCAGGGGGCTGTTGGCTACACCTTC. Translated, it gives CASSFLQGAVGYTF.

The V gene is TRBV4-1, the J gene TRBJ2-2, with TRBD2 identical over 8 bases. Looked up from germline, CDR1 is MGHRA and CDR2 is YSYEKL. This CDR3 is 22 amino acids long. The trim removed 0 bases at V and 2 bases at J, leaving 20 bases unmatched. CDR3 amino acids: CASSQDRILAEITRSNTGELFF. CDR3 DNA sequence: TGCGCCAGCAGCCAAGATCGGATACTAGCGGAGATTACCCGAAGTAACACCGGGGAGCTGTTTTTT.

The CDR3 DNA reads TGTGCCTGGGCAAGCGGGACTTATAGCAATCAGCCCCAGCATTTT. Translating gives CAWASGTYSNQPQHF. The genes are TRBV30 and TRBJ1-5, with a weak D call TRBD1 (5 bases). The V end was cut by 5 bases, the J end by 0 bases, with 14 bases between. CDR1 GTSNPN and CDR2 SVGIG come from the germline V gene (reference sequence). This CDR3 is built from 15 residues.

The V and J genes are TRBV6-2 or TRBV6-3 and TRBJ2-1; 7 bases agree with TRBD1. Germline V gene sequence: CDR1 MNHEY, CDR2 SVGEGT. This CDR3 spans 15 amino acids. V was pared by 5 bases and J by 7 bases, with 11 bases of the junction left unmatched. The CDR3 DNA reads as TGTGCCAGCAGTGAGGACAGGTCCTCAGGGAATGAGCAGTTCTTC. It specifies CASSEDRSSGNEQFF.

V gene TRBV19 combines with J gene TRBJ2-7; 8 bases are a match to TRBD2. The CDR3 sequence is 13 residues long. The J segment lost 2 bases and the V segment lost 5 bases, leaving 2 bases of the junction unmatched. Germline lookup yields CDR1 LNHDA and CDR2 SQIVND (reference sequence). The CDR3 nucleotides read TGTGCCAGTAGTCCGACTAGCGCCTACGAGCAGTACTTC. It specifies CASSPTSAYEQYF.

This sequence joins TRBV29-1 and TRBJ1-2; 8 nucleotides align to TRBD1. V shed 5 bases and J 4 bases; nucleotides not matched to a gene: 6. Germline V gene lookup returns CDR1 SQVTM and CDR2 ANQGSEA. This CDR3 is built from 13 residues. This CDR3 reads CSVLWGQAYGYTF. The CDR3 DNA is TGCAGCGTTTTATGGGGACAGGCCTATGGCTACACCTTC. The full variable domain, completed using reference TRBV29-1 and TRBJ1-2, is SAVISQKPSRDICQRGTSLTIQCQVDSQVTMMFWYRQQPGQSLTLIATANQGSEATYESGFVIDKFPISRPNLTFSTLTVSNMSPEDSSIYLCSVLWGQAYGYTFGSGTRLTVV.

Many counts were recorded for this clone. V gene TRBV3-1 (or the pseudogene TRBV3-2) combines with J gene TRBJ2-1, with 11 bases that match TRBD2. There are 16 residues in the CDR3. The ends lost 4 bases at V and 10 bases at J; junction bases unmatched: 12. CDR1 and CDR2 from the germline V gene are LGHDT and YNNKEL (reference sequence). DNA for the CDR3: TGTGCCAGCAGCCCCTATAGCGGGAGGGTCCGGGTCGAGCAGTTCTTC. Translating it yields CASSPYSGRVRVEQFF.

The DNA for the CDR3 is TGCAGTGCCCCAAGAGGTGATACGCAGTATTTT. This encodes CSAPRGDTQYF. The chain recombines TRBV20-1 with TRBJ2-3; D remains unclear. CDR1 and CDR2 from the germline V gene are DFQATT and SNEGSKA (reference sequence). This CDR3 comprises 11 residues. The V end lost 6 bases, the J end lost 6 bases, and 10 bases lay between the germline ends.

The rearrangement uses TRBV3-1 (or the pseudogene TRBV3-2) and TRBJ2-3; D may be TRBD2 (5 bases). The CDR3 extends over 12 amino acids. Germline CDR1 is LGHDT and CDR2 is YNNKEL (reference sequence). Trimming pared 1 base from V and 10 bases from J, leaving 9 bases between. The CDR3 spells CASSQVRGSQYF. The CDR3 DNA is TGTGCCAGCAGCCAAGTGCGCGGGTCGCAGTATTTT.

There are a few counts of this clone. J is TRBJ2-2 and V is TRBV5-1; a possible D gene is TRBD1 (5 bases). Germline V gene sequence: CDR1 SGHRS, CDR2 YFSETQ. V was trimmed by 7 bases and J by 0 bases, leaving 10 bases between them. This CDR3 region has 14 residues. CDR3 sequence: CASGDRTNTGELFF. The CDR3 bases are TGCGCCAGCGGAGACAGAACGAACACCGGGGAGCTGTTTTTT.

The gene calls are TRBV5-4 and TRBJ1-1; TRBD1 might be the D (6 bases). Trimming pared 2 bases from V and 1 base from J, leaving 9 bases between. The CDR3 contains 14 residues. CDR1 and CDR2 from the germline V gene are SGHNT and YYREEE (reference sequence). The CDR3 region has the DNA TGTGCCAGCAGCTTTCGGACAGCGAACACTGAAGCTTTCTTT. This translates into CASSFRTANTEAFF.

This sequence joins TRBV19 and TRBJ1-1; D possibly corresponds to TRBD1 (5 bases). Trimming cost V 6 bases and J 0 bases, with 20 bases left between them. The CDR3 has 17 residues. The V gene's germline CDR1 is LNHDA and CDR2 SQIVND (reference sequence). Here the CDR3 DNA reads TGTGCCAGTAGAGACTCGGGGGGTACAGGAGTGAACACTGAAGCTTTCTTT. Protein sequence: CASRDSGGTGVNTEAFF.

The V call is TRBV18, the J call TRBJ2-3, with D tentatively TRBD1 (6 bases). This CDR3 has 15 residues. Germline CDR1 is KGHSH and CDR2 is LQKENI. Trimming stripped 0 bases from V and 2 bases from J, with 9 bases between. CDR3 coding DNA: TGTGCCAGCTCACCACCGGGGGCCCCCACAGATACGCAGTATTTT. Amino acids: CASSPPGAPTDTQYF.

The chain is built from TRBV3-1 (or the pseudogene TRBV3-2) and TRBJ1-2; 8 bases map to TRBD1. CDR1 is LGHDT and CDR2 is YNNKEL in the germline V gene (reference sequence). V was pared by 5 bases and J by 4 bases, with 6 bases of the junction left unmatched. The CDR3 length is 14 residues. The CDR3 protein is CASSATGEGYGYTF. In DNA form, the CDR3 reads TGTGCCAGCAGCGCGACAGGGGAGGGCTATGGCTACACCTTC.

J is TRBJ2-5 and V is TRBV5-1, with 10 bases that match TRBD2. There are 20 residues in the CDR3. Germline CDR1 reads SGHRS; CDR2 reads YFSETQ. After removal of 4 bases from V and 3 bases from J, the junction contained 21 bases not matched to a gene. CDR3 bases: TGCGCCAGCAGCGCTTGGGGGCTAGCGGGAGTGTTGTACAACGAAGAGACCCAGTACTTC. This sequence encodes CASSAWGLAGVLYNEETQYF. The entire variable domain, with the rest obtained from reference TRBV5-1 and TRBJ2-5, is as follows: KAGVTQTPRYLIKTRGQQVTLSCSPISGHRSVSWYQQTPGQGLQFLFEYFSETQRNKGNFPGRFSGRQFSNSRSEMNVSTLELGDSALYLCASSAWGLAGVLYNEETQYFGPGTRLLVL.

The chain employs TRBV27 and TRBJ1-6; 12 bases are a match to TRBD1. Germline CDR1 and CDR2: MNHEY and SMNVEV (reference sequence). The CDR3 sequence is 19 residues long. The junction had 9 bases not matched to a gene; V was cut back by 5 bases and J by 1 base. CDR3 nucleotide sequence: TGTGCCAGCAGTAAGCAGCCGGGACAGGGGGCTTCCTATAATTCACCCCTCCACTTT. This encodes CASSKQPGQGASYNSPLHF.

The rearrangement uses TRBV13 and TRBJ2-2; 10 nucleotides agree with TRBD1. The germline CDR1 and CDR2 sequences are PRHDT and FYEKMQ (reference sequence). V lost 5 bases to trimming and J lost 7 bases; unmatched junction nucleotides: 10. The length of the CDR3 is 16 residues. CDR3 sequence (DNA): TGTGCCAGCAGCCTCCGGGACAGGGGACCTAGCGGGGAGCTGTTTTTT. It encodes CASSLRDRGPSGELFF. The full variable domain, completed using reference TRBV13 and TRBJ2-2, is AAGVIQSPRHLIKEKRETATLKCYPIPRHDTVYWYQQGPGQDPQFLISFYEKMQSDKGSIPDRFSAQQFSDYHSELNMSSLELGDSALYFCASSLRDRGPSGELFFGEGSRLTVL.

This sequence joins TRBV3-1 (or the pseudogene TRBV3-2) and TRBJ2-1; 9 nucleotides match TRBD2. J was trimmed by 8 bases and V by 4 bases; bases with no gene match: 15. CDR3 length: 17 amino acids. Germline lookup yields CDR1 LGHDT and CDR2 YNNKEL (reference sequence). The CDR3 sequence: CASSRLQGRGGLDEQFF. The CDR3, as DNA: TGTGCCAGCAGCCGTCTCCAAGGGCGGGGGGGGTTGGATGAGCAGTTCTTC.

This clone was seen a single time. The chain joins TRBV6-5 to TRBJ1-2; the D is unclear. This CDR3 comprises 14 residues. Germline V CDR1 and CDR2: MNHEY, SVGAGI. Between the trimmed V and J ends, which lost 8 bases and 8 bases, there was a span of 21 bases. CDR3 bases: TGTGCCAGCCGAGAAAGCCCACCTTGGCGGGGCTACACCTTC. This encodes CASRESPPWRGYTF.

The genes are TRBV7-9 and TRBJ1-2, with 9 bases lining up with TRBD1. CDR1 and CDR2 (germline): SEHNR, FQNEAQ (reference sequence). The length of the CDR3 is 15 residues. V gave up 6 bases and J gave up 6 bases; unmatched junction bases: 11. The CDR3 sequence is CASRPSATGGNGYTF. For the CDR3, the DNA is TGTGCCAGCAGACCATCCGCGACAGGGGGAAATGGCTACACCTTC.

The CDR3 loop reads CASSLGGGLPGYTF. CDR3 DNA: TGTGCCAGCAGTTTGGGAGGGGGGCTCCCGGGCTACACCTTC. The V and J genes are TRBV27 and TRBJ1-2, with D possibly being TRBD1 (6 bases). CDR3 length equals 14 residues. The V gene's germline CDR1 is MNHEY and CDR2 SMNVEV (reference sequence). The V end lost 3 bases, the J end lost 8 bases, and 16 bases lay between the germline ends.

This clone was counted a few times. The chain employs TRBV3-1 (or the pseudogene TRBV3-2) and TRBJ2-5; D possibly corresponds to TRBD2 (6 bases). The CDR3 is 18 residues long. V lost 0 bases and J lost 4, with 21 bases in between. The V gene's germline CDR1 is LGHDT and CDR2 YNNKEL (reference sequence). The CDR3 coding sequence is TGTGCCAGCAGCCAAGATGGGGGTAGCGGAGGTCCCCGAGAGACCCAGTACTTC. This codes for CASSQDGGSGGPRETQYF.